These 21 T cell receptor beta chains were sequenced from one sample in a study of metastatic and nonmetastatic thyroid tumors. No patient had received any treatment before thyroid surgery. TCRdb re-processed the PCR reads through MiXCR. The table shows roughly 42,000 clones, with approximately 19% occurring only once. The sample was tumor tissue. The receptors stem from a female donor with papillary thyroid cancer or a benign thyroid nodule (not recorded which). Some clones in this sample may be carry-over from other donors' samples.

This clone was found many times. The chain combines TRBV6-4 with TRBJ2-1, with TRBD2 matching 15 bases. Per the germline V gene, CDR1 is MRHNA and CDR2 is SNTAGT. V trimming: 5 bases; J trimming: 10 bases; junction bases outside the gene matches: 6. The CDR3 has 15 residues. The CDR3 coding sequence is TGTGCCAGCAGTCAGGGACTAGCGGGGGGCCAGGAGCAGTTCTTC. Its protein is CASSQGLAGGQEQFF.

This clone was seen ten or more times. V is TRBV30 and J is TRBJ1-2; D gene ambiguous. The CDR3 length is 14 residues. V was cut by 0 bases and J by 0 bases, with 8 bases left in between. CDR1 is GTSNPN and CDR2 is SVGIG in the germline V gene (reference sequence). CDR3 sequence: CAWSVNRANYGYTF. The CDR3 DNA reads as TGTGCCTGGAGTGTGAACAGAGCTAACTATGGCTACACCTTC.

The rearrangement links TRBV6-1 to TRBJ2-3; 7 bases fit TRBD2. The CDR3 is made up of 15 amino acids. The J segment lost 0 bases and the V segment lost 7 bases, leaving 7 bases of the junction unmatched. CDR1 MNHNS and CDR2 SASEGT come from the germline V gene. CDR3 DNA sequence: TGTGCCAGCACAATAGAGGGAGGGAGCACAGATACGCAGTATTTT. Translation gives CASTIEGGSTDTQYF.

At least ten counts were recorded for this clone. The chain recombines TRBV9 with TRBJ2-1; TRBD1 matches 7 bases. CDR3 length: 15 residues. Trimming cost V 4 bases and J 5 bases; bases outside gene matches: 9. The germline gives CDR1 SGDLS, CDR2 YYNGEE. The CDR3 DNA reads as TGTGCCAGCAGCCCCCGGGACAGATACAACAATGAGCAGTTCTTC. Translated: CASSPRDRYNNEQFF.

The chain carries TRBV11-3 and TRBJ2-3; TRBD2 might be the D (6 bases). The germline gives CDR1 SGHNT, CDR2 YENEEA. V lost 2 bases and J 5 bases, leaving 11 bases between the germline ends. The CDR3 loop spans 14 amino acids. CDR3 sequence (DNA): TGTGCCAGCAGCTTATCGCGGGGCGTAGATACGCAGTATTTT. Translation: CASSLSRGVDTQYF. The full variable domain, with the rest looked up from reference TRBV11-3 and TRBJ2-3, is EAGVVQSPRYKIIEKKQPVAFWCNPISGHNTLYWYLQNLGQGPELLIRYENEEAVDDSQLPKDRFSAERLKGVDSTLKIQPAELGDSAVYLCASSLSRGVDTQYFGPGTRLTVL.

There are many counts of this clone. This chain links TRBV6-1 with TRBJ2-3; 11 bases match TRBD2. Germline V gene data show CDR1 as MNHNS and CDR2 as SASEGT. V shed 5 bases, J shed 5 bases, and the junction held 6 bases outside the gene matches. The length of the CDR3 is 15 residues. CDR3 loop: CASSPHTSGRDTQYF. As DNA, the CDR3 is TGTGCCAGCAGTCCACACACTAGCGGGAGAGATACGCAGTATTTT.

This clone was counted ten times or more. This rearrangement joins TRBV20-1 to TRBJ1-1; 7 bases align to TRBD1. Germline V gene lookup returns CDR1 DFQATT and CDR2 SNEGSKA (reference sequence). J was trimmed by 5 bases and V by 7 bases; bases with no gene match: 7. This CDR3 comprises 12 residues. CDR3 bases: TGCAGTGAGAAGGGGGCCGGGACTGAAGCTTTCTTT. Translated: CSEKGAGTEAFF.

This clone was counted a few times. A much larger clone differs from this one at a single base, so this may be a read error. The chain uses TRBV29-1 and TRBJ2-7, with D hard to call. V dropped 4 bases and J dropped 4 bases, with 8 bases sitting between them. Germline V gene lookup returns CDR1 SQVTM and CDR2 ANQGSEA. The CDR3 has 11 residues. The CDR3 region has the DNA TGCAGCGTTGTGACCAATTACGAGCAGTACTTC. It yields the protein CSVVTNYEQYF.

This sequence joins TRBV6-1 and TRBJ2-1, with 7 bases lining up with TRBD1. Germline CDR1 is MNHNS and CDR2 is SASEGT. With V trimmed by 3 bases and J by 4 bases, 3 bases remained unmatched. The CDR3 totals 14 residues. CDR3 sequence: CASSDGTEYNEQFF. In DNA, the CDR3 is TGTGCCAGCAGTGACGGGACAGAATACAATGAGCAGTTCTTC.

This clone was seen repeatedly, ten times or more. In nucleotides, the CDR3 is TGTGCCAGCAGCGACACTAGCGGGAGCAATGAGCAGTTCTTC. Translating gives CASSDTSGSNEQFF. V usage is TRBV7-9 and J usage is TRBJ2-1; 11 bases fit TRBD2. CDR3 length equals 14 residues. Germline assignment: CDR1 SEHNR and CDR2 FQNEAQ (reference sequence). The ends lost 5 bases at V and 6 bases at J; junction bases unmatched: 3.

This clone was counted at least ten times. V gene TRBV7-2 combines with J gene TRBJ1-2; D is perhaps TRBD1 (6 bases). This CDR3 comprises 15 residues. Germline CDR1 and CDR2: SGHTA and FQGNSA. V lost 4 bases, J lost 0 bases, and 12 bases lay in between. In nucleotides, the CDR3 is TGTGCCAGCAGCTCAGGACAGATGCCTAACTATGGCTACACCTTC. It translates to CASSSGQMPNYGYTF.

This clone is classed as medium-sized. Other DNA variants within this sample encode the same CDR3. The chain employs TRBV6-5 and TRBJ1-2, with D unresolved. The germline V gene has CDR1 MNHEY and CDR2 SVGAGI. The CDR3 is 11 amino acids. The V and J ends lost 2 bases and 5 bases respectively, with 3 bases between them. CDR3 DNA sequence: TGTGCCAGCAGTTACCGTTATGGCTACACCTTC. Protein product: CASSYRYGYTF.

The rearrangement links TRBV5-6 to TRBJ2-7; no firm D call. Trimming stripped 2 bases from V and 1 base from J, with 19 bases between. The CDR3 length is 17 residues. CDR1 and CDR2 from the germline V gene are SGHDT and YYEEEE. CDR3 sequence: CASSLRRDGVMSYEQYF. The CDR3 region has the DNA TGTGCCAGCAGCTTAAGACGAGATGGCGTTATGTCCTACGAGCAGTACTTC.

The rearrangement uses TRBV14 and TRBJ1-2; a possible D gene is TRBD1 (5 bases). The CDR3 is 17 residues long. V was shortened by 1 base and J by 6 bases, with 21 bases between the two germline ends. CDR1 and CDR2 from the germline V gene are SGHDN and FVKESK. The CDR3 nucleotides read TGTGCCAGCAGCCAAGCATACGGACATTCGACGTACCATGGCTACACCTTC. Its protein is CASSQAYGHSTYHGYTF.

Ten or more counts support this clone. Other DNA variants within this sample encode the same CDR3. The chain carries TRBV28 and TRBJ2-5; TRBD1 agrees at 7 bases. The ends lost 11 bases at V and 5 bases at J; junction bases unmatched: 8. CDR3 length: 12 amino acids. Germline assignment: CDR1 MDHEN and CDR2 SYDVKM. CDR3 in amino acids: CASRQGWETQYF. The CDR3 DNA sequence: TGTGCCTCTCGACAGGGCTGGGAGACCCAGTACTTC.

This clone was counted ten times or more. The CDR3 DNA reads as TGTGCCAGCAGCCTCGCCAGCCGATCGGGGAATCAGCCCCAGCATTTT. It specifies CASSLASRSGNQPQHF. The V and J genes are TRBV12-3 or TRBV12-4 and TRBJ1-5; D is unclear. The CDR3 runs to 16 residues. V was shortened by 6 bases and J by 4 bases, with 19 bases between the two germline ends.

The table lists this clone with many counts. V usage is TRBV13 and J usage is TRBJ1-2; perhaps TRBD1 as D (6 bases). V lost 0 bases and J 4 bases, leaving 15 bases between the germline ends. The CDR3 contains 16 residues. Germline lookup yields CDR1 PRHDT and CDR2 FYEKMQ (reference sequence). CDR3 DNA sequence: TGTGCCAGCAGCTTAGGCCAGGGGTTATTGGGCTATGGCTACACCTTC. Its protein is CASSLGQGLLGYGYTF.

This clone was counted many times. The chain's CDR3 is CATSDSGRGYGYTF. CDR3 bases: TGTGCCACCAGTGATTCGGGCAGGGGTTATGGCTACACCTTC. The chain employs TRBV24-1 and TRBJ1-2; tentatively, D is TRBD1 (6 bases). The CDR3 contains 14 residues. The V and J ends lost 2 bases and 5 bases respectively, with 11 bases between them. Germline V gene data show CDR1 as KGHDR and CDR2 as SFDVKD.

Ten or more counts support this clone. V is TRBV19 and J is TRBJ1-5, with a tentative D call TRBD1 (6 bases). The CDR3 has 13 residues. Trimming pared 1 base from V and 6 bases from J, leaving 7 bases between. The germline CDR1 and CDR2 sequences are LNHDA and SQIVND (reference sequence). CDR3 in DNA: TGTGCCAGTAGTATAGGGGGGGCTCAGCCCCAGCATTTT. Its translation: CASSIGGAQPQHF.

This clone occurred once. A much larger clone differs by one base, so this may be a read error. The V gene is TRBV5-4, the J gene TRBJ1-6, with TRBD1 as a possible D gene (5 bases). V gave up 1 base and J gave up 9 bases, with 14 bases separating them. The CDR3 spans 15 residues. Germline-derived CDR1 and CDR2 are SGHNT and YYREEE (reference sequence). The CDR3 DNA follows: TGTGCCAGCAGCTTGTACGCAGGGTGGACTTCACCCCTCCACTTT. Translated: CASSLYAGWTSPLHF.

This clone showed up many times. This chain connects TRBV3-1 to TRBJ1-1; D remains ambiguous. The germline V and J ends were trimmed by 10 bases and 2 bases, with 17 bases remaining between them. Germline V lookup: CDR1 LGHDT, CDR2 YNNKEL (reference sequence). The CDR3 consists of 14 residues. In DNA form, the CDR3 reads TGTGCCACCTCTCCAGGAACGGATAACACTGAAGCTTTCTTT. It encodes CATSPGTDNTEAFF.